Sequencing of this TCR beta chain was carried out in a study of OX40 agonist ivuxolimab in advanced cancers. Study overall: Patients were treated with ivuxolimab, an agonistic anti-OX40 (CD134) antibody. Eligibility rules accepted prior anti-PD-1, anti-PD-L1 or anti-CTLA-4 therapy, and roughly 40% had some. Findings and limits, study-wide: Individuals who were partial responders at 0.1-3.0 mg/kg had clonal expansion that ranked among the lowest.

V was pared by 2 bases and J by 5 bases, with 2 bases of the junction left unmatched. Germline CDR1 and CDR2: GTSNPN and SVGIG (reference sequence). The CDR3 runs to 12 residues. Concerning this clone: The antigen remains undetermined.

Here immunoSEQ multiplex PCR was the method, and the copy in TCRdb shows in-frame clones only, minus some. The sample contains some 60,000 clones, 84% of which appear only once. The source was CD4+ or CD8+ T cells sorted from blood, collected in a trial of the OX40 agonist ivuxolimab. The rearrangement links TRBV30 to TRBJ2-7; TRBD1 aligns across 8 bases. The clonotype was recovered from an adult with an advanced solid tumor such as melanoma, head and neck, liver or kidney cancer. In nucleotides, the CDR3 is TGTGCCTGGAGTACGGACAGGGACGAGCAGTACTTC. Its translation is CAWSTDRDEQYF.